This T cell receptor beta chain was obtained from a study of vaccination and CD4 T cells after COVID-19. As for the study in general: Six males and four females constituted the convalescent cohort, two of whom were Hispanic. Controls had a CEFX pool, an HIV-1 Nef pool, or no peptide added. Findings and limits, study-wide: Median counts of SARS-CoV-2-reactive clonotypes increased from 21 to 38; this difference was not significant.

Treatment defined: roughly 10-day PBMC culture with coronavirus spike peptide pools or control peptides (ViraFEST assay). Peptide-pool expansion of antigen-specific T cells preceded TCR sequencing in ViraFEST. J gave up 8 bases and V 0 bases, and 11 bases lay outside the gene matches. Germline CDR1 reads DFQATT; CDR2 reads SNEGSKA (reference sequence). The CDR3 runs to 16 residues. At the Johns Hopkins FTIC core, DNA taken from cultured CD4+ T cells was sequenced by way of the Oncomine TCR Beta short-read assay. MiXCR was run by TCRdb on the PCR reads, yielding one entry per CDR3 protein. The sample carries around 10,000 distinct CDR3 sequences, just over 55% recorded once. Details on this clonotype: Its target is unknown.

The sequence came from a human donor who had recovered from COVID-19. V usage is TRBV20-1 and J usage is TRBJ1-5; TRBD1 aligns across 9 bases. The sequenced sample was CD4+ T cells from blood, cultured in vitro. CDR3 nucleotide sequence: TGCAGTGCTAGAGAGGCACGTACAGGGGGCCGGGAGCCCCAGCATTTT. This encodes CSAREARTGGREPQHF.